The text below deals with one TCR beta chain. The specificity of this receptor is unknown. No per-base quality is available; no much larger clone lies one base away. The treatment or condition label for this specimen denotes: 19 received Ad26.COV2.S at low or high dose, single or two shots; several received placebo; per-sample allocation not given. Repertoires of vaccine and placebo recipients were sequenced from samples taken on day 63 after the first injection. In Cohort 1b, some 25 adults aged 18-55 years were enrolled at a single site in Boston, USA, between 29 July and 7 August 2020. As a vaccine, Ad26.COV2.S was a replication-incompetent adenovirus type 26 vector that expressed a prefusion-stabilized SARS-CoV-2 spike protein derived from the original Wuhan strain. The sample comes from a study of Ad26.COV2.S vaccination and SARS-CoV-2 variants (dated by TCRdb to 2020 to 2022). Broadly, across the study: Donors in the vaccine arm were drawn from COV1001, a multicentre, randomized, double-blind, placebo-controlled phase I-IIa trial testing Ad26.COV2.S in healthy adults. Investigators remained blinded to trial group allocation during experiments and outcome assessment. Ad26.COV2.S was given intramuscularly at 5x10^10 or 1x10^11 viral particles, as a single shot or as two shots 56 days apart. Trial participants were randomized into five groups of five: low-dose or high-dose Ad26.COV2.S given once or twice, or placebo on both occasions. TCRbeta repertoire sequencing was used to assess the specificity and breadth of SARS-CoV-2-reactive T cell receptors after Ad26.COV2.S vaccination. A total of about 30 samples were included in the TCR-sequenced set, comprising around 19 Ad26.COV2.S vaccine recipients, 5 placebo recipients and 8 SARS-CoV-2 convalescent individuals. The research as a whole found: After vaccination, spike-specific CD8+ and CD4+ T cell responses were reported to show substantial breadth. Comparing responses between vaccine doses or regimens was not something the study was powered to do. Compared with placebo recipients, Ad26.COV2.S recipients showed higher spike-specific TCR breadth (P = 0.0014). Vaccine and placebo recipients had similar non-spike TCR breadth, a finding consistent with the vaccine containing only spike. According to the authors, total T cell responses may have been underestimated by the TCR breadth and depth analyses.

TCRbeta CDR3 regions were sequenced with the immunoSEQ Assay. After extraction, genomic DNA underwent amplification by bias-controlled multiplex PCR, followed by high-throughput sequencing. The source study handled its data this way. To quantify the absolute abundance of every unique TCRbeta CDR3 region, sequences were collapsed and filtered. T cell fraction was estimated by normalizing TCRbeta template counts to usable DNA, which was measured by amplifying reference genes present in all nucleated cells. Repertoire TCRs were annotated as SARS-CoV-2-specific when V gene, CDR3 amino acid sequence and J gene were exactly matched to a known reactive TCR set. The reference SARS-CoV-2 TCR set came from MIRA and was filtered for enrichment in COVID-19-positive ImmuneCODE repertoires, removing public or cross-reactive TCRs. Drawing on the MIRA antigens, annotated TCRs were analysed further at the level of specific ORF or position within ORF. Breadth was defined as the number of annotated unique rearrangements divided by the total number of unique productive rearrangements, and depth was defined as the summed frequency of the annotated unique rearrangements. TCR breadth was compared between groups using two-sided Wilcoxon rank-sum tests. This immuneACCESS table, as held by TCRdb, lists in-frame sequences with V and J called but not all clones. Of the missing ones, under half trace to an unresolved V gene in checked studies; the others have no known cause. V and J calls and clone size follow that table, whereas D and trimming were derived from the DNA. Present in this sample are 300,000 to 400,000 clones, 80% to 90% of which were seen just once. The ten most abundant clones make up about 3.5% of the sample.

The receptor comes from a person between 18 and 65 years old who received the Ad26.COV2.S COVID-19 vaccine or a placebo. Here the sequenced sample was peripheral blood, taken in a trial of Ad26.COV2.S vaccine versus placebo.

The sequenced DNA: TGTGCCAGCAGTGCCGGAACAGGACAGGGGGTGATGGAGACCCAGTACTTC. It encodes CASSAGTGQGVMETQYF. The V gene is TRBV25-1 and the J gene is TRBJ2-5, with 10 middle bases fitting TRBD1. For CDR1 and CDR2, the germline V gene lists MGHDK and SYGVNS. Germline trimming: 4 bases from V, 5 bases from J; junction bases outside gene matches: 13. The CDR3 goes from the cysteine to the phenylalanine over 17 residues. Here the CDR3 DNA is all that survives: 51 bases in frame from base 1.